This entry features one T cell receptor (beta chain) sequence. The data were obtained in a study of OX40 agonist ivuxolimab in advanced cancers. Systemic immunosuppression or a history of autoimmune disease excluded patients. At cycle 4 day 1, cycle 7 day 1, and baseline, blood was sampled. This table comes from immunoSEQ multiplex PCR, and its TCRdb copy is limited to in-frame clones, with some not included. This table holds roughly 50,000 clones, 85% to 90% found once. This CDR3 spans 14 amino acids. V lost 3 bases to trimming and J lost 8 bases, with 14 bases between them. Germline assignment: CDR1 MGHRA and CDR2 YSYEKL.

The V gene is TRBV4-1, the J gene TRBJ2-1; tentatively, D is TRBD2 (6 bases). The clonotype was recovered from an adult with an advanced solid tumor such as melanoma, head and neck, liver or kidney cancer. The sample was CD4+ or CD8+ T cells sorted from blood, taken in a trial of the OX40 agonist ivuxolimab. CDR3 sequence (DNA): TGCGCCAGCAGCCACCTACTAGCCGCCTATGAGCAGTTCTTC. The encoded protein is CASSHLLAAYEQFF.